The clone carrying this TCR beta chain was counted between two and nine times. The data derive from a study of metastatic and nonmetastatic thyroid tumors. Every patient was untreated before thyroid surgery. MiXCR was used by TCRdb to re-call the PCR reads. Here the sample spans under 20,000 clones, 25% to 35% being singletons. The CDR3 extends over 12 amino acids. CDR1 and CDR2 from the germline V gene are SNHLY and FYNNEI. Trimming took off 7 bases at V and 4 bases at J, with 10 bases between the two ends. The TCR sequence derives from a male donor with papillary thyroid cancer or a benign thyroid nodule (not recorded which). Some clones in this sample may be carry-over from other donors' samples. The chain employs TRBV2 and TRBJ1-1, with D possibly being TRBD1 (6 bases). The specimen sequenced was tumor tissue. This CDR3 is CASNRVGTEAFF. CDR3 nucleotides: TGTGCCAGCAACAGGGTGGGCACTGAAGCTTTCTTT.